The entry that follows covers one TCR beta chain sequence. Those enrolled in Seattle joined during active infection and were followed longitudinally afterward. This record belongs to a study of blood T cell repertoires in COVID-19. Study summary: COVID-19 samples collected from the United States, Italy and Spain covered acute and convalescent phases. T cells, B-cell-depleted T cells, or PBMCs supplied cDNA or gDNA.

Produced via immunoSEQ multiplex PCR; TCRdb's table is partial and in-frame only. The sample yields approximately 200,000 clones, 81% seen once. Germline V gene data show CDR1 as LNHNV and CDR2 as YYDKDF (reference sequence). After removal of 0 bases from V and 6 bases from J, the junction contained 3 bases not matched to a gene. The CDR3 length is 14 residues. Sample: peripheral blood. The receptor's source is a woman of 80 years or more with COVID-19, enrolled during active disease. This chain connects TRBV15 to TRBJ2-7; 9 bases are shared with TRBD1. Here the CDR3 DNA reads TGTGCCACCAGCAGAGATCCGGGACAGGGCGAGCAGTACTTC. Protein: CATSRDPGQGEQYF.